These 16 T cell receptor beta chains were all obtained from the same sample, sequenced in a study of CD8+CD57+ T cells in acquired aplastic anemia. Sequenced patients had shown CD8+CD57+ cell expansion by flow cytometry. Genomic DNA constituted the template upon which TCR beta VDJ and CDR3 profiling was performed. TCRdb processed the reads anew with MiXCR; each CDR3 protein has one entry. The sample holds approximately 220,000 distinct CDR3 sequences, 40% to 60% seen once. The sequencing sample was made of sorted CD4+, CD8+, or CD8+CD57+ T cells (not recorded which) from PBMCs. These receptors were collected from a human donor with aplastic anemia.

This clonotype was counted ten times or more. One end of the junction fails to match germline, which may point to a read error. V gene TRBV12-3 or TRBV12-4 combines with J gene TRBJ2-2; D may be TRBD1 (6 bases). The CDR3 covers 16 residues. This CDR3 reads CASSLGSAGDTRELFF. CDR3 bases: TGTGCCAGCAGTTTAGGTTCGGCAGGGGACACCCGGGAGCTGTTTTTT.

This clonotype was detected ten times or more. J is TRBJ2-1 and V is TRBV2; possibly TRBD2 for D (6 bases). Trimming removed 3 bases at V and 9 bases at J, with 18 bases between. The CDR3 is 15 residues long. Germline V gene sequence: CDR1 SNHLY, CDR2 FYNNEI. The CDR3, as DNA: TGTGCCAGCAGTGATCGGGGGTACAGGAGTGGTGAGCAGTTCTTC. Encoded protein: CASSDRGYRSGEQFF.

The chain joins TRBV4-1 to TRBJ2-5, with TRBD2 as a possible D gene (6 bases). CDR1 is MGHRA, CDR2 YSYEKL, per germline. Trimming pared 0 bases from V and 4 bases from J, leaving 12 bases between. This CDR3 region has 15 residues. The CDR3 coding sequence is TGCGCCAGCAGCCAAGATGGAGGGGTTGGAGAGACCCAGTACTTC. Translation gives CASSQDGGVGETQYF.

At least ten counts were recorded for this clonotype. The rearrangement links TRBV6-1 to TRBJ2-5, with 8 bases fitting TRBD2. V trimming: 6 bases; J trimming: 3 bases; junction bases outside the gene matches: 9. This CDR3 is 15 amino acids long. CDR1 is MNHNS, CDR2 SASEGT, per germline. The DNA of the CDR3 is TGTGCCAGCAGGAATCGGGGGGGCTTGAAAGAGACCCAGTACTTC. Encoded protein: CASRNRGGLKETQYF.

There are many counts of this clonotype. This chain uses TRBV6-1 with TRBJ1-5; D is possibly TRBD1 (6 bases). This CDR3 region has 15 residues. Germline V CDR1 and CDR2: MNHNS, SASEGT. V dropped 7 bases and J dropped 3 bases, with 16 bases sitting between them. In DNA, the CDR3 is TGTGCCAGCAACACACTTAACAGGGACAATCAGCCCCAGCATTTT. Protein sequence: CASNTLNRDNQPQHF.

This clonotype appeared a few times. In DNA form, the CDR3 reads TGTGCCAGCAGCCGACAGGGTAGCATCTATAACTACACCTTC. The encoded protein is CASSRQGSIYNYTF. The chain recombines TRBV7-2 with TRBJ1-2, with 7 bases matching TRBD1. CDR3 size: 14 residues. J gave up 10 bases and V 5 bases, and 13 bases lay outside the gene matches. Germline values: CDR1 SGHTA, CDR2 FQGNSA.

The rearrangement links TRBV6-1 to TRBJ2-4, with a possible D match to TRBD1 (5 bases). Trimming stripped 7 bases from V and 3 bases from J, with 10 bases between. The CDR3 totals 13 residues. Germline CDR1 MNHNS, CDR2 SASEGT. The DNA for the CDR3 is TGTGCCAGCATAGGGGTCGACAAAAACATTCAGTACTTC. Residues: CASIGVDKNIQYF.

The chain recombines TRBV2 with TRBJ1-6; 8 positions match TRBD1. The J segment lost 10 bases and the V segment lost 5 bases, leaving 4 bases of the junction unmatched. Germline CDR1 is SNHLY and CDR2 is FYNNEI. The CDR3 spans 13 residues. The CDR3: CASSRQGRSPLHF. The CDR3 coding sequence is TGTGCCAGCAGTCGACAGGGGCGGTCACCCCTCCACTTT.

This chain joins TRBV7-2 and TRBJ2-5; D not resolved. From germline, CDR1 is SGHTA and CDR2 FQGNSA. This CDR3 is built from 13 residues. V was clipped by 1 base and J by 7 bases, with 10 bases between them. The CDR3 region is CASSLGSPWTQYF. The CDR3 nucleotides are TGTGCCAGCAGCTTAGGCTCTCCTTGGACCCAGTACTTC.

The sample holds many counts of this clonotype. V usage is TRBV7-2 and J usage is TRBJ2-5, with 8 bases aligning to TRBD1. Germline V gene sequence: CDR1 SGHTA, CDR2 FQGNSA. V trimming: 5 bases; J trimming: 4 bases; junction bases outside the gene matches: 12. The CDR3 contains 16 residues. In DNA form, the CDR3 reads TGTGCCAGCAGCCCACCAGGACAGGGTGGGGGAGAGACCCAGTACTTC. Its protein product is CASSPPGQGGGETQYF.

The chain uses TRBV9 and TRBJ1-4, with D unclear. Per germline, CDR1 SGDLS and CDR2 YYNGEE. Trimming took off 5 bases at V and 8 bases at J, with 13 bases between the two ends. The CDR3 runs to 13 residues. The CDR3 DNA reads TGTGCCAGCAGAGAGGACGGGGAAGAAAAACTGTTTTTT. Its protein product is CASREDGEEKLFF.

The chain has TRBV19 and TRBJ2-7, with D possibly matching TRBD2 (7 bases). Per germline, CDR1 LNHDA and CDR2 SQIVND (reference sequence). Trimming removed 5 bases at V and 7 bases at J, with 15 bases between. The CDR3 length is 13 residues. The CDR3 reads CASSGRGGEEQYF. CDR3 bases: TGTGCCAGTAGTGGTCGAGGGGGGGAAGAGCAGTACTTC.

This clonotype was seen a single time. Just one base apart from a much larger clone, this may be a read error. The chain has TRBV5-1 and TRBJ2-7; 7 bases are a match to TRBD2. The CDR3 extends over 14 amino acids. The V gene end was trimmed by 3 bases and the J gene end by 12 bases; junction bases not matched to a gene: 15. The germline gives CDR1 SGHRS, CDR2 YFSETQ. The CDR3 DNA sequence: TGCGCCAGCAGCTCTGGGGAGGGGAAGAGATCCCGGTACTTC. It codes for CASSSGEGKRSRYF. Based on the CDR3 plus reference TRBV5-1 and TRBJ2-7, the full variable domain is KAGVTQTPRYLIKTRGQQVTLSCSPISGHRSVSWYQQTPGQGLQFLFEYFSETQRNKGNFPGRFSGRQFSNSRSEMNVSTLELGDSALYLCASSSGEGKRSRYFGPGTRLTVT.

The V call is TRBV20-1, the J call TRBJ2-5; TRBD1 or TRBD2 may be the D gene (7 bases each). V lost 6 bases to trimming and J lost 2 bases, with 19 bases between them. Germline V gene sequence: CDR1 DFQATT, CDR2 SNEGSKA (reference sequence). This CDR3 contains 15 residues. This CDR3 is CSASRGRGIQETQYF. CDR3 DNA sequence: TGCAGTGCCAGTAGGGGGCGGGGGATTCAAGAGACCCAGTACTTC.

The rearrangement joins TRBV20-1 to TRBJ1-2, with TRBD1 matching over 10 bases. Per the germline V gene, CDR1 is DFQATT and CDR2 is SNEGSKA (reference sequence). Losses at the gene ends were 6 bases for V and 5 bases for J; bases not matched to a gene: 12. There are 15 residues in the CDR3. DNA of the CDR3: TGCAGTGCAGAACTATCGGGACAGGGGAGGTATGGCTACACCTTC. Translating it yields CSAELSGQGRYGYTF.

This sequence joins TRBV7-2 and TRBJ2-1; perhaps D is TRBD1 or TRBD2 (6 bases each). From germline, CDR1 is SGHTA and CDR2 FQGNSA. There are 13 residues in the CDR3. V lost 4 bases, J lost 12 bases, and 16 bases lay in between. In DNA form, the CDR3 reads TGTGCCAGCAGCTCTTCGGGGGCGGATACGCAGTTCTTC. Its protein is CASSSSGADTQFF.